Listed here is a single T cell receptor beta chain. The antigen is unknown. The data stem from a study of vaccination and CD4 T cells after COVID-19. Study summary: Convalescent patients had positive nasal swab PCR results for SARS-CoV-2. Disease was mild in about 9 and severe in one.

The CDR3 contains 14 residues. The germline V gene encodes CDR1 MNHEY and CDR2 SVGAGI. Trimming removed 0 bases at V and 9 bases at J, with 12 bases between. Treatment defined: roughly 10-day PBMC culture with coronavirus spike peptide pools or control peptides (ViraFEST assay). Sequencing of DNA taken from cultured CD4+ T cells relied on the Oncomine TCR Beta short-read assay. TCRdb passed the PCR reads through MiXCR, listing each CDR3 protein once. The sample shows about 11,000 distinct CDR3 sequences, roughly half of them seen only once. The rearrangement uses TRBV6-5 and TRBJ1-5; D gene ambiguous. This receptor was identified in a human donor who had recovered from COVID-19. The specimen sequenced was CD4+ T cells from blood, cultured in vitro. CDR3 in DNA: TGTGCCAGCAGTTACTCTTTGACCGTCCCGCCCCAGCATTTT. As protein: CASSYSLTVPPQHF.